A selection of T cell receptor beta chains follows, all from one sample in a study of T-cell memory formation after mild COVID-19. Via MiXCR, TCRdb re-called the 5' RACE reads, giving one row per CDR3 protein. The sample carries approximately 150,000 distinct CDR3 sequences, around 13% recorded once. Sequencing used PBMCs or a T cell subset sorted from them (not recorded which). These receptors all stem from a young man who had mild COVID-19 (a few samples of this study predate the infection). Cell type and time point are not known. Each CDR3 is given with its conserved first and last residue. A D gene is named only where the DNA matches it firmly. The size field is filled for only some rows; it gives once, few, many or a size class.

V: TRBV5-1; D: TRBD1; size: few; J: TRBJ1-1; CDR3: CASSWDRVNTEAFF; DNA: TGCGCCAGCAGCTGGGACAGAGTGAACACTGAAGCTTTCTTT
V: TRBV6-6; D: NA; size: NA; J: TRBJ2-5; CDR3: CASTEQETQYF; DNA: TGTGCCAGCACGGAACAAGAGACCCAGTACTTC
V: TRBV12-3/TRBV12-4; D: NA; size: few; J: TRBJ1-3; CDR3: CASSYLGRNTIYF; DNA: TGTGCCAGCAGCTATCTTGGGAGAAACACCATATATTTT
V: TRBV6-2/TRBV6-3; D: TRBD1; size: NA; J: TRBJ2-7; CDR3: CASSYLYWDRTNEQYF; DNA: TGTGCCAGCAGTTACCTCTATTGGGACAGGACAAACGAGCAGTACTTC
V: TRBV27; D: TRBD1; size: NA; J: TRBJ1-5; CDR3: CASSLRGLWNQPQHF; DNA: TGTGCCAGCAGTTTAAGGGGGCTTTGGAATCAGCCCCAGCATTTT
V: TRBV20-1; D: TRBD1; size: NA; J: TRBJ1-2; CDR3: CSAQEDGTANYGYTF; DNA: TGCAGTGCTCAAGAGGATGGGACAGCTAACTATGGCTACACCTTC
V: TRBV6-2/TRBV6-3; D: TRBD2; size: few; J: TRBJ2-1; CDR3: CASRPREGQQFF; DNA: TGTGCCAGCCGCCCGAGGGAGGGTCAGCAGTTCTTC
V: TRBV5-5; D: NA; size: NA; J: TRBJ2-2; CDR3: CASSRGTLNTGELFF; DNA: TGTGCCAGCAGCCGCGGGACATTGAACACCGGGGAGCTGTTTTTT
V: TRBV7-2; D: NA; size: few; J: TRBJ1-5; CDR3: CASSLVTNSNQPQHF; DNA: TGTGCCAGCAGCTTAGTCACAAATAGCAATCAGCCCCAGCATTTT
V: TRBV12-3/TRBV12-4; D: TRBD2; size: NA; J: TRBJ2-5; CDR3: CASSFSSGGAETQYF; DNA: TGTGCCAGCAGTTTCTCTAGCGGGGGTGCGGAGACCCAGTACTTC
V: TRBV11-1; D: NA; size: NA; J: TRBJ1-2; CDR3: CASSLVSGRATF; DNA: TGTGCCAGCAGCCTCGTGTCCGGTCGGGCCACCTTC
V: TRBV20-1; D: TRBD1; size: few; J: TRBJ2-4; CDR3: CSVEPGQVAKNIQYF; DNA: TGCAGTGTGGAGCCGGGACAGGTAGCCAAAAACATTCAGTACTTC
V: TRBV9; D: NA; size: NA; J: TRBJ2-1; CDR3: CASSTTRYFLLDNEQFF; DNA: TGTGCCAGCAGTACGACTAGGTACTTTTTGCTAGACAATGAGCAGTTCTTC
V: TRBV5-1; D: NA; size: few; J: TRBJ2-2; CDR3: CASSWEANTGELFF; DNA: TGCGCCAGCAGCTGGGAGGCGAACACCGGGGAGCTGTTTTTT
V: TRBV3-1; D: TRBD1; size: few; J: TRBJ2-3; CDR3: CASSRRQGADTQYF; DNA: TGTGCCAGCAGCCGACGACAGGGGGCAGATACGCAGTATTTT
V: TRBV9; D: TRBD1; size: NA; J: TRBJ1-6; CDR3: CASSAAEGQGAGNSPLHF; DNA: TGTGCCAGCAGCGCTGCCGAGGGGCAGGGGGCAGGCAATTCACCCCTCCACTTT